This record covers a single T cell receptor (beta chain). Authors' analysis steps: Scientists estimated how many nucleated cells there were by amplifying reference gene primers. Repertoires were generated with immunoSEQ multiplex PCR, while TCRdb's copy carries only in-frame clones and drops some. The D gene and trimming were derived from the DNA, and the V and J assignments and clone size from that table. This table holds some 35,000 clones, roughly 88% found once. The entry originates in a study of blood T cell repertoires in COVID-19. Overall study: Material from acute and convalescent COVID-19 was sourced from the United States, Italy and Spain. PBMCs, B-cell-depleted T cells, or T cells were the source of the cDNA or gDNA that made up the material.

This clonotype originated in a man aged 60-69 years with active COVID-19. The sequencing sample was made of peripheral blood.

CDR3 nucleotide sequence: TGTGCCAGCAGCTTACAGGGTAGCGGGAGGGCGAAAGAGACCCAGTACTTC. Protein sequence: CASSLQGSGRAKETQYF. The rearrangement uses TRBV7-3 and TRBJ2-5; TRBD2 matches at 11 bases. CDR1 is SGHTA and CDR2 is FQGTGA in the germline V gene. There are 17 residues in the CDR3. V dropped 2 bases and J dropped 3; count of bases not matched to a gene: 8.